These 13 T cell receptor beta chains came from one sample sequenced in a study of shared clonotypes between healthy human individuals. Sequencing used immunoSEQ multiplex PCR; TCRdb keeps in-frame clones, though not all of them. The sample yields around 2,000,000 clones, more than 85% seen once. Positively selected for CCR7, the CD45RO-negative cells used as naive CD8 cells excluded terminally differentiated effector memory CD45RA+ cells. Sequencing input: naive CD8+ T cells from PBMCs. These receptors were obtained from a young man in good health. Some clones in this sample may be carry-over from other donors' samples.

The chain uses TRBV19 and TRBJ1-1; the D is unclear. Germline CDR1 reads LNHDA; CDR2 reads SQIVND (reference sequence). The CDR3 contains 12 residues. Trimming pared 4 bases from V and 0 bases from J, leaving 3 bases between. CDR3 region: CASSRLNTEAFF. The CDR3 coding sequence is TGTGCCAGTAGTAGATTGAACACTGAAGCTTTCTTT.

Concerning this clone itself: The same CDR3 also results from other DNA sequences found in this sample. The chain combines TRBV5-1 with TRBJ2-3; 7 nucleotides align to TRBD2. The germline gives CDR1 SGHRS, CDR2 YFSETQ. V dropped 0 bases and J dropped 5; count of bases not matched to a gene: 0. The CDR3 totals 13 residues. CDR3 amino acids: CASSLAGGDTQYF. In nucleotides, the CDR3 is TGCGCCAGCAGCTTGGCGGGGGGAGATACGCAGTATTTT. The full variable domain, with the rest looked up from reference TRBV5-1 and TRBJ2-3, is KAGVTQTPRYLIKTRGQQVTLSCSPISGHRSVSWYQQTPGQGLQFLFEYFSETQRNKGNFPGRFSGRQFSNSRSEMNVSTLELGDSALYLCASSLAGGDTQYFGPGTRLTVL.

J is TRBJ1-1 and V is TRBV27; TRBD1 is a possible D gene (5 bases). V was pared by 6 bases and J by 7 bases, with 18 bases between. This CDR3 has 14 amino acids. Germline loops: CDR1 MNHEY, CDR2 SMNVEV (reference sequence). The CDR3 DNA reads as TGTGCCAGCAGCCAGCGGGACCGGGGAGTTGAAGCTTTCTTT. Translation gives CASSQRDRGVEAFF.

CDR3 DNA: TGTGCCAGCAGTTACTCATCAGGTTGCCAGCCCCAGCATTTT. Protein product: CASSYSSGCQPQHF. The J gene is TRBJ1-5, the V gene TRBV6-7; D gene uncertain. TRBV6-7 is sorted into the ORF group, with uncertain function. V was cut by 0 bases and J by 7 bases, with 10 bases left in between. The CDR3 loop spans 14 amino acids.

J is TRBJ2-1 and V is TRBV7-9; 7 bases line up with TRBD2. In germline, CDR1 is SEHNR, CDR2 FQNEAQ (reference sequence). J was trimmed by 2 bases and V by 0 bases; bases with no gene match: 7. The CDR3 is 17 amino acids. The CDR3 loop reads CASSLAPSGSTYNEQFF. The CDR3 nucleotides read TGTGCCAGCAGCTTAGCGCCTAGCGGCTCCACCTACAATGAGCAGTTCTTC.

V and J are TRBV27 and TRBJ1-1; possible D gene TRBD1, 6 bases. With 7 bases removed from V and 3 bases from J, the gap between germline ends came to 21 bases. The CDR3 totals 16 residues. CDR1 and CDR2 from the germline V gene are MNHEY and SMNVEV (reference sequence). The CDR3: CASMQGQGLWYTEAFF. The CDR3 DNA reads as TGTGCCAGCATGCAAGGGCAGGGGTTGTGGTACACTGAAGCTTTCTTT.

V gene TRBV30 combines with J gene TRBJ2-6, with unresolved D. This CDR3 contains 12 residues. Trimming removed 7 bases from V and 1 base from J, with 5 bases in between. The germline CDR1 and CDR2 sequences are GTSNPN and SVGIG (reference sequence). The CDR3 DNA reads as TGTGCCTTATATTCTGGGGCCAACGTCCTGACTTTC. Protein product: CALYSGANVLTF.

V is TRBV7-9 and J is TRBJ2-7; no reliable D call. Trimming took off 4 bases at V and 0 bases at J, with 16 bases between the two ends. Germline V gene data show CDR1 as SEHNR and CDR2 as FQNEAQ (reference sequence). There are 16 residues in the CDR3. The CDR3 here is CASSSTEGLFSYEQYF. CDR3 nucleotide sequence: TGTGCCAGCAGCTCCACCGAAGGTCTTTTCTCCTACGAGCAGTACTTC.

This clone was picked up a small number of times. This chain uses TRBV10-1 with TRBJ1-1; D is unclear. Per germline, CDR1 WNHNN and CDR2 SYGVQD (reference sequence). CDR3 length: 14 amino acids. V was cut by 3 bases and J by 4 bases, with 12 bases left in between. CDR3 in amino acids: CASSETRRVTEAFF. The CDR3 DNA reads TGCGCCAGCAGTGAAACGAGGAGGGTCACTGAAGCTTTCTTT.

DNA of the CDR3: TGTGCCAGCAGCGGGGGCACGGACACCGGGGAGCTGTTTTTT. Protein sequence: CASSGGTDTGELFF. The gene calls are TRBV11-3 and TRBJ2-2; D may be TRBD1 (6 bases). Germline loops: CDR1 SGHNT, CDR2 YENEEA. V shed 5 bases and J shed 3 bases, with 10 bases lying between them. The CDR3 sequence is 14 residues long.

This clone was found once. J is TRBJ2-1 and V is TRBV7-9; 7 nucleotides agree with TRBD1. The ends lost 5 bases at V and 8 bases at J; junction bases unmatched: 12. Germline assignment: CDR1 SEHNR and CDR2 FQNEAQ (reference sequence). CDR3 length: 15 residues. In DNA, the CDR3 is TGTGCCAGCAGCCACGACAGGGATTTGAGCTATGAGCAGTTCTTC. As protein: CASSHDRDLSYEQFF.

The chain couples TRBV5-5 to TRBJ2-7; 9 positions agree with TRBD1. CDR3 size: 16 residues. Trimming removed 0 bases from V and 2 bases from J; junction bases left unmatched: 6. Per the germline V gene, CDR1 is SGHKS and CDR2 is YYEKEE (reference sequence). CDR3 coding DNA: TGTGCCAGCAGCTTGGTGGAGGACAGGGGTGCCTACGAGCAGTACTTC. Translating it yields CASSLVEDRGAYEQYF.

The chain combines TRBV11-2 with TRBJ1-5; D unclear. The germline CDR1 and CDR2 sequences are SGHAT and FQNNGV. This CDR3 has 14 residues. Trimming shortened V by 0 bases and J by 4 bases, and 7 bases separated the two germline ends. CDR3 DNA: TGTGCCAGCAGCTTAGATAATAGAAATCAGCCCCAGCATTTT. Encoded protein: CASSLDNRNQPQHF. The full variable domain, rest sourced from reference TRBV11-2 and TRBJ1-5, is EAGVAQSPRYKIIEKRQSVAFWCNPISGHATLYWYQQILGQGPKLLIQFQNNGVVDDSQLPKDRFSAERLKGVDSTLKIQPAKLEDSAVYLCASSLDNRNQPQHFGDGTRLSIL.